This TCR beta chain was captured in a study of early T cells in non-severe SARS-CoV-2 infection. Study-level information: Sequencing of unsorted whole blood was done on bulk RNA, leaving chains unpaired. Broader study findings: Lookups in VDJdb leaned toward anti-spike CD8 responses and missed private and CD4 specificities.

In the library, individual cDNA molecules carried attached unique molecular identifiers. MiXCR, applied by TCRdb to the 5' RACE reads, yields one record per CDR3 protein. The table shows about 98,000 distinct CDR3 sequences, with around 13% occurring only once. This clonotype was observed a handful of times. Antigen: not known. This CDR3 has 12 amino acids. The V gene lost 2 bases and the J gene lost 10 bases, with 6 bases spanning the gap. Germline loops: CDR1 SEHNR, CDR2 FQNEAQ (reference sequence). The receptor comes from an adult who was a healthcare worker with PCR-confirmed SARS-CoV-2 infection or an uninfected control (not recorded which). Sample: whole blood. The chain is built from TRBV7-9 and TRBJ1-6; the D is unclear. CDR3: CASSLSSSPLHF. CDR3 DNA sequence: TGTGCCAGCAGCTTATCTAGCTCACCCCTCCACTTT.